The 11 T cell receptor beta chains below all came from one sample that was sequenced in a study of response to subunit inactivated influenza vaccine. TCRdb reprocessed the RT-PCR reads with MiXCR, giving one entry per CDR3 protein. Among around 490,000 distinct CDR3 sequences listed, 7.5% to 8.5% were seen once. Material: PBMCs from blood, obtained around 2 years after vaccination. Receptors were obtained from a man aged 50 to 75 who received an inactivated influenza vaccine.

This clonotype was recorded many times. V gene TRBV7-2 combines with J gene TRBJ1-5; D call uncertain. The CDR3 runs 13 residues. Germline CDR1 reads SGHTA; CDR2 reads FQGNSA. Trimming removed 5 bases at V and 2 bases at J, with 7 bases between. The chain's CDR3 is CASSGRRNQPQHF. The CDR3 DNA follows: TGTGCCAGCAGCGGAAGGCGCAATCAGCCCCAGCATTTT.

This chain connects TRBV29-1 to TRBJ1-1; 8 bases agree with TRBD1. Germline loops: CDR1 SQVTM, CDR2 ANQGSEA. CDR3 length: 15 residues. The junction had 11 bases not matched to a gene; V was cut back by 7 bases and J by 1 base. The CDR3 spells CSARGAGGRNTEAFF. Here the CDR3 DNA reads TGCAGCGCCCGGGGGGCAGGGGGCAGGAACACTGAAGCTTTCTTT.

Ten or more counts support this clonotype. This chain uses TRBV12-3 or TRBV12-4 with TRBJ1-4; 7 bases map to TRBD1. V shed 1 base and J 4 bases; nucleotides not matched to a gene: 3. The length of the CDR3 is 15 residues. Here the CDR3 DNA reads TGTGCCAGCAGTTTAGGGACAGGAGTTAATGAAAAACTGTTTTTT. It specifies CASSLGTGVNEKLFF.

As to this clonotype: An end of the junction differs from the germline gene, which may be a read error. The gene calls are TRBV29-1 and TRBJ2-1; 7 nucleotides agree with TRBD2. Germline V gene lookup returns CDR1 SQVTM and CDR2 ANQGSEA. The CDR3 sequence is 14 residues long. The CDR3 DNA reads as TGCAGCTTTGAAGATGGAACGGGAGGCTATGAGCAGTTCTTC. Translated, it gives CSFEDGTGGYEQFF.

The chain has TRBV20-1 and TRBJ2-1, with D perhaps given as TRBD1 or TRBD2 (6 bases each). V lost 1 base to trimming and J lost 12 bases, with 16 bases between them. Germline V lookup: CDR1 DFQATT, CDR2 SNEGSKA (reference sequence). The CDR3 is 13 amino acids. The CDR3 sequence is CSARVGPRGGQFF. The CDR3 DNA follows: TGCAGTGCTAGAGTGGGTCCCAGGGGAGGGCAGTTCTTC.

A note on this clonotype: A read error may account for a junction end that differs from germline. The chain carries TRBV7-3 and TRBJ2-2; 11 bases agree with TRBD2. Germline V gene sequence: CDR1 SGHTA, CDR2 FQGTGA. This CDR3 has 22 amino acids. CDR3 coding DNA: TGTGCCAGCAGCTTAATAAGATCAGGTTCGGCTAGCGGGAGGAAGAACACCGGGGACCTGTTTTTT. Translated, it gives CASSLIRSGSASGRKNTGDLFF.

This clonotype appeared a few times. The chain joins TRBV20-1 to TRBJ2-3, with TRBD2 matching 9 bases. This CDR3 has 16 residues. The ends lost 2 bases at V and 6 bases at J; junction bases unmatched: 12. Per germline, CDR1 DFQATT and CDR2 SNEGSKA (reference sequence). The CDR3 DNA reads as TGCAGTGCTAGAACGCCCCAGCGGGGGGTTAGGGATACGCAGTATTTT. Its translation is CSARTPQRGVRDTQYF.

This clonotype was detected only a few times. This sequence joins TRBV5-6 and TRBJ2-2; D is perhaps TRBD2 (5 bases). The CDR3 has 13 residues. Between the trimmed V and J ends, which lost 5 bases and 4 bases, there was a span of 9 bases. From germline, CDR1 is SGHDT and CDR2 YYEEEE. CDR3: CASRTTRTGELFF. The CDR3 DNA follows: TGTGCCAGCAGGACTACACGCACCGGGGAGCTGTTTTTT.

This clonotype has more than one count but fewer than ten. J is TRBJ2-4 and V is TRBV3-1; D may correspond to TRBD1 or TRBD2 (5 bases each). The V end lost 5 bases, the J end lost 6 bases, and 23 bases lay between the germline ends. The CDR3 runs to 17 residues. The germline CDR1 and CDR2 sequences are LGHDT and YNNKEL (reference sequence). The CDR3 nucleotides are TGTGCCAGCAGCACAATCCGGGACCCCAAAGGAGGAAACATTCAGTACTTC. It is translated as CASSTIRDPKGGNIQYF.

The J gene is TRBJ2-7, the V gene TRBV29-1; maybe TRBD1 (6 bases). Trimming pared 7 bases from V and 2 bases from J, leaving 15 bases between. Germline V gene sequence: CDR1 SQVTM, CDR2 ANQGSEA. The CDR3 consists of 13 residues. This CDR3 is CSASGQTPYEQYF. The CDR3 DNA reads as TGCAGCGCCTCCGGACAGACCCCCTACGAGCAGTACTTC.

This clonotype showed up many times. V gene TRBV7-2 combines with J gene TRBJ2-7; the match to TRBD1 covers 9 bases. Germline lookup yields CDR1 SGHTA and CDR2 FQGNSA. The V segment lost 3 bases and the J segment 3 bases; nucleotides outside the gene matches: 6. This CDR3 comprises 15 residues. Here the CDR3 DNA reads TGTGCCAGCAGCTTCGGACAGGGGAGAGGCTACGAGCAGTACTTC. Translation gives CASSFGQGRGYEQYF.